The TCR beta chain described here comes from a study of T-cell memory formation after mild COVID-19 (TCRdb year 2021). Study-wide context: TCR sequence clusters from the two donors were found to be largely donor specific. In two donors, T-cell clones that expanded and contracted after mild COVID-19 were followed by sequencing TCRalpha and TCRbeta repertoires longitudinally. The cohort was made up of two young adult volunteers, one female and one male, who were previously healthy. The full study reports these points: Balanced CD4/CD8 phenotypes were observed for clones contracting from day 15 to 85, whereas a bias towards CD4+ was observed for a second wave of clones expanding from day 15 to 37. Only two mild cases were covered in the study, and larger cohorts including severe cases with pre-infection samples were considered necessary. Whether the second-wave clones peaking on day 37 were SARS-CoV-2 specific was not confirmed. Contracting CD4+ clones appeared mostly in the CM and EM memory subsets, whereas CD8+ clones were enriched in EMRA. Some responding clones were detected in pre-infection memory, suggesting pre-existing cross-reactive memory T cells joined the SARS-CoV-2 response.

Ficoll-Paque density gradient centrifugation was used to isolate PBMCs. The CDR3 holds 16 amino acids from the cysteine to the phenylalanine. Only the CDR3 portion is preserved as DNA: 48 bases, with reading frame beginning at the first base. V is shortened by 0 bases, J by 4 bases, and the region joining them spans 16 bases. The germline V gene yields LGHNA for CDR1 and YNFKEQ for CDR2. The data were produced on an Illumina NovaSeq 6000. cDNA libraries for TCRalpha and TCRbeta were prepared by 5'RACE using constant-segment primers, with sample barcodes and unique molecular identifiers added. Trizol reagent was used to extract RNA from every sample. Libraries were amplified in two PCR steps, with a second sample barcode and Illumina TruSeq adapters added in the second step. The libraries were sequenced on an Illumina NovaSeq using 2 x 150 bp paired-end reads. The original methods were these. The reads were demultiplexed and collapsed into UMI-guided consensus sequences using migec v1.2.7. Using mixcr v2.1.11, the UMI consensuses were aligned to TRA and TRB V and J templates and assembled into clonotypes. Clonotypes were classified as expanded or contracted when called significant by both edgeR and NoisET, with noise models trained on biological replicates. For edgeR calls, a false discovery rate-adjusted p below 0.01 and a log2 fold-change threshold of 1 were applied. PCA with hierarchical clustering of max-normalized trajectories of the 1000 most abundant clonotypes was used as exploratory dynamics analysis. Each responding clone was given a CD4 or CD8 phenotype based on the CD4+ and CD8+ repertoires, which had been sequenced separately. TCRdb took the public reads, trimmed them with fastp at Q25, ran MiXCR for clone calling and kept in-frame beta chains. A single entry per CDR3 protein holds the most common genes and DNA from its merged rows. TCRdb assigned the V and J calls; the authors' analysis was not used. For this sample the table gives approximately 300,000 distinct CDR3 sequences, of which approximately 15% were detected only once. 20% to 25% of the sample is held by the ten biggest clonotypes.

Remarks on this clonotype: What antigen it recognizes has not been identified. The input lacks base qualities; no much larger clone sits a single base away.

Sequenced input: PBMCs or a T cell subset sorted from them (not recorded which). Recombination connected TRBV4-2 to TRBJ2-7; no D gene is confidently identified. The receptor was isolated from a young man who had mild COVID-19 (a few samples of this study predate the infection). The sample titles of this study are shuffled in the database, so cell type and time point are left out; the donor was told from shared clones. The DNA is TGTGCCAGCAGCCAAGAGGGGATTTTTAAACGGTACGAGCAGTACTTC. It is translated as CASSQEGIFKRYEQYF.